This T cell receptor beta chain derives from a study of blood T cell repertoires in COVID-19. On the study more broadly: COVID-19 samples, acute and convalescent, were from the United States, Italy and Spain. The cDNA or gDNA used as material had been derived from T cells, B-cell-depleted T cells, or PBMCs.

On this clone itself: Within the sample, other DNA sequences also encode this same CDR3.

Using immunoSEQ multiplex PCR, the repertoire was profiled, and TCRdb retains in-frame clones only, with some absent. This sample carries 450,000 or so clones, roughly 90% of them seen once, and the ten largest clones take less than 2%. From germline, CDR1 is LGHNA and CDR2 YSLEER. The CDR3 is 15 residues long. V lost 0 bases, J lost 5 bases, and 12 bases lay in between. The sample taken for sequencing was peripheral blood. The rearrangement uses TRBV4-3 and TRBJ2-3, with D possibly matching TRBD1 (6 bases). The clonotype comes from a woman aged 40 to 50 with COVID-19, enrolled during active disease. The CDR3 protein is CASSQDGQRGDTQYF. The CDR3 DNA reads TGCGCCAGCAGCCAAGATGGACAGAGGGGAGATACGCAGTATTTT.